Presented here are 10 T cell receptor beta chains from one specimen sequenced in a study of early T cells in non-severe SARS-CoV-2 infection. TCRdb re-called the 5' RACE reads through MiXCR, storing one row per CDR3 protein. The sample contains tens of thousands of distinct CDR3 sequences, approximately 6% of which appear only once. The specimen comprised whole blood, sampled at baseline. These receptor sequences come from an adult who was a healthcare worker with PCR-confirmed SARS-CoV-2 infection or an uninfected control (not recorded which).

The V call is TRBV20-1, the J call TRBJ2-3, with D uncertain. V gave up 4 bases and J gave up 2 bases, with 10 bases separating them. CDR1 is DFQATT and CDR2 is SNEGSKA in the germline V gene (reference sequence). The CDR3 runs 13 residues. CDR3 in DNA: TGCAGTGCTATGGGCACGTACACAGATACGCAGTATTTT. It is translated as CSAMGTYTDTQYF.

This clonotype was counted only a few times. V and J are TRBV29-1 and TRBJ1-1, with TRBD1 identical over 7 bases. CDR1 and CDR2 (germline): SQVTM, ANQGSEA. This CDR3 region has 14 residues. V dropped 2 bases and J dropped 2; count of bases not matched to a gene: 5. The CDR3 DNA follows: TGCAGCGTTGAAACGGGACAGTTCAACACTGAAGCTTTCTTT. Encoded protein: CSVETGQFNTEAFF.

This clonotype appeared many times. One end of the junction varies from germline; a read error may be responsible. V usage is TRBV30 and J usage is TRBJ1-6; 8 bases map to TRBD1. Germline CDR1 and CDR2: GTSNPN and SVGIG (reference sequence). There are 15 residues in the CDR3. The CDR3 bases are TGTGTCTGGAGTGAAGGACAGGGAGCATATTCACCCCTCCACTTT. Protein: CVWSEGQGAYSPLHF.

J is TRBJ2-7 and V is TRBV11-2; TRBD1 might be the D (5 bases). V was trimmed by 5 bases and J by 2 bases, leaving 13 bases between them. Germline values: CDR1 SGHAT, CDR2 FQNNGV. The CDR3 covers 14 residues. Written as DNA, the CDR3 is TGTGCCAGCAGCCAAAGTATAGGGGCCTACGAGCAGTACTTC. It specifies CASSQSIGAYEQYF. Complete variable domain (other parts from reference TRBV11-2 and TRBJ2-7): EAGVAQSPRYKIIEKRQSVAFWCNPISGHATLYWYQQILGQGPKLLIQFQNNGVVDDSQLPKDRFSAERLKGVDSTLKIQPAKLEDSAVYLCASSQSIGAYEQYFGPGTRLTVT.

The sample holds a few counts of this clonotype. V is TRBV24-1 and J is TRBJ2-3; 10 bases are shared with TRBD1. Trimming took 4 bases from V and 3 from J; bases not matched to a gene: 9. CDR3 length equals 17 residues. Germline V gene sequence: CDR1 KGHDR, CDR2 SFDVKD. The CDR3 bases are TGTGCCACCAGTGACCCTCCGACAGGGGGCCTGACAGATACGCAGTATTTT. Translation: CATSDPPTGGLTDTQYF.

This clonotype was found many times. The chain uses TRBV12-3 or TRBV12-4 and TRBJ2-1; D unclear. Trimming took off 1 base at V and 8 bases at J, with 12 bases between the two ends. The CDR3 is made up of 14 amino acids. The CDR3 coding sequence is TGTGCCAGCAGTTTAGGGGCCGACCACGATGAGCAGTTCTTC. Translating it yields CASSLGADHDEQFF.

This clonotype was recorded many times. The chain couples TRBV20-1 to TRBJ2-2, with 11 bases matching TRBD2. The germline CDR1 and CDR2 sequences are DFQATT and SNEGSKA (reference sequence). V dropped 4 bases and J dropped 4; count of bases not matched to a gene: 8. This CDR3 comprises 16 residues. The CDR3 region is CSAKTPGLAVTGELFF. In DNA, the CDR3 is TGCAGTGCTAAAACTCCGGGACTAGCGGTCACCGGGGAGCTGTTTTTT.

As concerns this clonotype: This could be a read error, since a much larger clone is one nucleotide away. The chain joins TRBV27 to TRBJ2-7; D is possibly TRBD1 (5 bases). The CDR3 length is 15 residues. V was clipped by 4 bases and J by 2 bases, with 15 bases between them. CDR1 and CDR2 (germline): MNHEY, SMNVEV (reference sequence). This CDR3 reads CASSSSWTSTYEQYF. The CDR3 DNA reads as TGTGCCAGCAGTTCCAGTTGGACAAGTACCTACGAGCAGTACTTC.

This clonotype was observed at least ten times. This rearrangement joins TRBV10-3 to TRBJ2-7; D tentatively reads TRBD1 or TRBD2 (6 bases each). V was trimmed by 9 bases and J by 2 bases, leaving 11 bases between them. CDR3 size: 12 residues. Per the germline V gene, CDR1 is ENHRY and CDR2 is SYGVKD. CDR3 nucleotide sequence: TGTGCCATAGGGGGGACCGCCTACGAGCAGTACTTC. It encodes CAIGGTAYEQYF.

This clonotype was counted ten times or more. The rearrangement links TRBV28 to TRBJ2-7; tentative D call: TRBD2 (5 bases). Trimming shortened V by 6 bases and J by 0 bases, and 9 bases separated the two germline ends. Germline CDR1 is MDHEN and CDR2 is SYDVKM. The CDR3 has 13 residues. CDR3 coding DNA: TGTGCCAGCAGCCCCGGGAACTCCTACGAGCAGTACTTC. Residues: CASSPGNSYEQYF.